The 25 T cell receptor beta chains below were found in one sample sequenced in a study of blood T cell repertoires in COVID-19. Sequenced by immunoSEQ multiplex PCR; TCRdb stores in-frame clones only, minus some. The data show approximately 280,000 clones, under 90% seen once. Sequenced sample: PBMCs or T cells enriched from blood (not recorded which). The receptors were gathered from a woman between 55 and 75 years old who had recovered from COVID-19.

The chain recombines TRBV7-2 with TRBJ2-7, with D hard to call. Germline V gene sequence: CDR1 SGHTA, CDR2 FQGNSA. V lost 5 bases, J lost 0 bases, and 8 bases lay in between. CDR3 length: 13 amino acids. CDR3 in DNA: TGTGCCAGCAGCACCCTCAGCTCCTACGAGCAGTACTTC. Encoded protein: CASSTLSSYEQYF.

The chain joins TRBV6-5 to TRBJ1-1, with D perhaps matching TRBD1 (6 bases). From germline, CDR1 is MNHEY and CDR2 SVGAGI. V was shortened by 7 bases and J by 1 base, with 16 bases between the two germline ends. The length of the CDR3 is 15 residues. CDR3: CASTPAGGRNTEAFF. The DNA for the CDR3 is TGTGCCAGCACCCCCGCGGGGGGCAGGAACACTGAAGCTTTCTTT.

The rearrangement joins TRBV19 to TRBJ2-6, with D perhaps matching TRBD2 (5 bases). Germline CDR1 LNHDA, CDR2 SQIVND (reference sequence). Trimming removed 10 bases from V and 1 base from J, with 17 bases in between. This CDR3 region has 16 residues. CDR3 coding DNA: TGTGCCACTTCTACAACCCCGGGGTCTGGGGCCAACGTCCTGACTTTC. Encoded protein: CATSTTPGSGANVLTF.

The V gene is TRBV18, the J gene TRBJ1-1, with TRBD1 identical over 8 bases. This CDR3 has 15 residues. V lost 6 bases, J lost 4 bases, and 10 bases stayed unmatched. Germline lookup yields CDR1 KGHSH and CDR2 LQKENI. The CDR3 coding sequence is TGTGCCAGCTCGCCCCCACAGGGGGGAGGCACTGAAGCTTTCTTT. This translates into CASSPPQGGGTEAFF.

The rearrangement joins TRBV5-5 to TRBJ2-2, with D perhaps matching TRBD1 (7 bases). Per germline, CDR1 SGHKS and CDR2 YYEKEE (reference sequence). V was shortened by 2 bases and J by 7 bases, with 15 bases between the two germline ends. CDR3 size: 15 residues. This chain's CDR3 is CASSFRTGEDGELFF. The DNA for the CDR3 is TGTGCCAGCAGCTTCAGAACAGGGGAGGACGGGGAGCTGTTTTTT.

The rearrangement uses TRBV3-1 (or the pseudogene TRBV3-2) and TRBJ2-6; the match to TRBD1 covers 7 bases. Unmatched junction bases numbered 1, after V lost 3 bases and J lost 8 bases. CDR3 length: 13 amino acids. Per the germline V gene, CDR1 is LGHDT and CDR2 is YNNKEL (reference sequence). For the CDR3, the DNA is TGTGCCAGCAGCCAGGGACAGACCAACGTCCTGACTTTC. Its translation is CASSQGQTNVLTF.

The DNA of the CDR3 is TGCGCCAGCAGTGGATCGGGACAGAGCTCCTATAATTCACCCCTCCACTTT. This translates into CASSGSGQSSYNSPLHF. The V call is TRBV5-1, the J call TRBJ1-6; the match to TRBD1 covers 7 bases. This CDR3 region has 17 residues. The V gene's germline CDR1 is SGHRS and CDR2 YFSETQ. V lost 5 bases to trimming and J lost 0 bases; unmatched junction nucleotides: 8.

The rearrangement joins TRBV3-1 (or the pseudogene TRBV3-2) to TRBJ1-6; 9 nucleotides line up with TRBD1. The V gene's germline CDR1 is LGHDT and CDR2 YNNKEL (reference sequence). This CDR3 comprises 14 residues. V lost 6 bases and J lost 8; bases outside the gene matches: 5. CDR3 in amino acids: CASSQRDRDSPLHF. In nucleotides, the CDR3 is TGTGCCAGCAGTCAACGGGACAGGGATTCACCCCTCCACTTT.

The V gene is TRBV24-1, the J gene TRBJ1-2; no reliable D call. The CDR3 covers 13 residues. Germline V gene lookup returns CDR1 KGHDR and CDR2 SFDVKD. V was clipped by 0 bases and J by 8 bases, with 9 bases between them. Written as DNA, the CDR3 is TGTGCCACCAGTGATTTGAGGGAGTCGGGCTACACCTTC. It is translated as CATSDLRESGYTF.

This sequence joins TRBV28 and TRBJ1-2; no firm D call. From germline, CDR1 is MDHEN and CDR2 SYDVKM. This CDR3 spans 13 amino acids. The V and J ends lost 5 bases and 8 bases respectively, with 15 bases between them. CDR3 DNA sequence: TGTGCCAGCAGTCCCCAGACATTGGTGGGCTACACCTTC. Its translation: CASSPQTLVGYTF.

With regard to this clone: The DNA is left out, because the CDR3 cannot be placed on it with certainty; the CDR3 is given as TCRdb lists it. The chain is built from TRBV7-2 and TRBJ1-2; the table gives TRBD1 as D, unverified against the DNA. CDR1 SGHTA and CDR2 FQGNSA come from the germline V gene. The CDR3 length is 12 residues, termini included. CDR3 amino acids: CASSFGTGTPHF.

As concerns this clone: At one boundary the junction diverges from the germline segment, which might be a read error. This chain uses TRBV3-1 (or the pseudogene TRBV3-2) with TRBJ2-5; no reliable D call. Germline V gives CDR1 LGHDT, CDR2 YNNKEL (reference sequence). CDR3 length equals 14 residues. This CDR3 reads CASSQMLDQGTQYF. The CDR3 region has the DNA TGTGCCAGCAGCCAGATGCTAGATCAAGGGACCCAGTACTTC.

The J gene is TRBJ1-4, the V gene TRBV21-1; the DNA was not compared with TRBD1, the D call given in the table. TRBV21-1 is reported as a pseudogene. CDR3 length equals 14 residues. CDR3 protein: CASSGGTGDEKLFF. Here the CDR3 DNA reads TGTGCCAGCAGCGGCGGGACAGGGGACGAAAAACTGTTTTTT.

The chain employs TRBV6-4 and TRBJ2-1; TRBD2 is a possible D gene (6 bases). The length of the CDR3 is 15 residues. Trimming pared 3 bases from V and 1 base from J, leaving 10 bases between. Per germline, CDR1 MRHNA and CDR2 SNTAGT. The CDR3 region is CASSDSGTSYNEQFF. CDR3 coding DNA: TGTGCCAGCAGTGATTCAGGGACTTCCTACAATGAGCAGTTCTTC.

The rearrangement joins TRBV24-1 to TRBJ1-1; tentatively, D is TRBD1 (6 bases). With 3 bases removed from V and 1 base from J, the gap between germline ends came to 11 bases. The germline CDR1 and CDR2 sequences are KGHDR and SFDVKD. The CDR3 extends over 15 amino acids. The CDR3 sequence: CATSDTGMGNTEAFF. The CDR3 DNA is TGTGCCACCAGTGATACAGGGATGGGGAACACTGAAGCTTTCTTT.

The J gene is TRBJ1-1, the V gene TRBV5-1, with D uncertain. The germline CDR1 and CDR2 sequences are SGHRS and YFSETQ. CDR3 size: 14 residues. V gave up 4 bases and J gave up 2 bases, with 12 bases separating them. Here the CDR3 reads CASSEQIGNTEAFF. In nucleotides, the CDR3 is TGCGCCAGCAGCGAACAGATTGGAAACACTGAAGCTTTCTTT.

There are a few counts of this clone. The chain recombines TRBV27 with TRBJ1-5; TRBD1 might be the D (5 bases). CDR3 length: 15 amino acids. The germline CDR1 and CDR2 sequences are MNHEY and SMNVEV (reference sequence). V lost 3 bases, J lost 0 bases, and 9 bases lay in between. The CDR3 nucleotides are TGTGCCAGCAGTTTGACAGTTTATAGCAATCAGCCCCAGCATTTT. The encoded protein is CASSLTVYSNQPQHF.

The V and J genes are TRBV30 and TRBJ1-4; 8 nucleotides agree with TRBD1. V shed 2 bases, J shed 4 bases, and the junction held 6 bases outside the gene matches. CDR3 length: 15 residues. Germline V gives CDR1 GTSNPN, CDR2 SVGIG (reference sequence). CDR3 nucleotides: TGTGCCTGGAGTCCTCGACAGGGGTTTAATGAAAAACTGTTTTTT. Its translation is CAWSPRQGFNEKLFF. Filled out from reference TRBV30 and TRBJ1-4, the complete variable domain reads SQTIHQWPATLVQPVGSPLSLECTVEGTSNPNLYWYRQAAGRGLQLLFYSVGIGQISSEVPQNLSASRPQDRQFILSSKKLLLSDSGFYLCAWSPRQGFNEKLFFGSGTQLSVL.

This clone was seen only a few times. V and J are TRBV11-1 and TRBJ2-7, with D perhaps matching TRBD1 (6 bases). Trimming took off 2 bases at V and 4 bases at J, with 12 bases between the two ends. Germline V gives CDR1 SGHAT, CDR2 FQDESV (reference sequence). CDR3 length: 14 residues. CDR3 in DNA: TGTGCCAGCAGCTTACAGGGGAGAGTGTACGAGCAGTACTTC. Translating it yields CASSLQGRVYEQYF.

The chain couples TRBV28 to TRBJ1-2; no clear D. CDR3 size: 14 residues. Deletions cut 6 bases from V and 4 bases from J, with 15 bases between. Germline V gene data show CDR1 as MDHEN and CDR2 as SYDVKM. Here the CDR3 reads CASSGLPSGYGYTF. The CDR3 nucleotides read TGTGCCAGCAGCGGACTGCCATCCGGCTATGGCTACACCTTC.

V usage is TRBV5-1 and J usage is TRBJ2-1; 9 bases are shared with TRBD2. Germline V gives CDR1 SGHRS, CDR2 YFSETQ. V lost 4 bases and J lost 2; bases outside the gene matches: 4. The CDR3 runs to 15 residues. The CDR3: CASSLGLAPYNEQFF. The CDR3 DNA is TGCGCCAGCAGCCTGGGACTAGCCCCCTACAATGAGCAGTTCTTC.

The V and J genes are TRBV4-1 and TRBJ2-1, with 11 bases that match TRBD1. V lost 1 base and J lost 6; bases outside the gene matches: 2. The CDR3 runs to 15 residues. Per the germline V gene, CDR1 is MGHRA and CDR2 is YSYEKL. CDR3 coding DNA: TGCGCCAGCAGCCAAGCGGACAGGGGGCTCAATGAGCAGTTCTTC. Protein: CASSQADRGLNEQFF.

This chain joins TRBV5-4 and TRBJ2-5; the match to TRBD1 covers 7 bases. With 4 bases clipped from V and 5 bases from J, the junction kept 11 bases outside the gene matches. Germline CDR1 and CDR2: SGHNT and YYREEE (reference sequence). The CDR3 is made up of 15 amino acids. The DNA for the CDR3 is TGTGCCAGCAGCCTATCGACAGGGTTGGGGGAGACCCAGTACTTC. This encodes CASSLSTGLGETQYF.

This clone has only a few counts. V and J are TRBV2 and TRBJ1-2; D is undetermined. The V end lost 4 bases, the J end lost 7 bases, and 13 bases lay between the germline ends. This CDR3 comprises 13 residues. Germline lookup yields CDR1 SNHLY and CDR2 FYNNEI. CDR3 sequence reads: CASSVSSLLGYTF. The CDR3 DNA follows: TGTGCCAGCAGTGTATCTTCCCTTCTTGGCTACACCTTC.

This CDR3 is CASSTFRLAGGTETQYF. CDR3 coding DNA: TGTGCCAGCAGTACCTTTAGGCTAGCGGGGGGCACAGAGACCCAGTACTTC. This chain joins TRBV11-2 and TRBJ2-5; 11 bases are shared with TRBD2. CDR3 length equals 17 residues. Trimming took 6 bases from V and 4 from J; bases not matched to a gene: 13. Germline V gene sequence: CDR1 SGHAT, CDR2 FQNNGV.